The 6 T cell receptor beta chains presented below share a single source sample, sequenced in a study of identical twins listed by TCRdb under 2016. The library was built by means of 5' RACE. These reads were obtained on an Illumina HiSeq 2000. Using fastp trimming at Q25 and MiXCR clonotype assembly, TCRdb reanalyzed the public sequencing data and kept in-frame beta chains. Here each entry gathers all rows of one CDR3 protein and keeps the most common genes and DNA. For this sample there are fewer than 900,000 distinct CDR3 sequences; 21% appear just once. The ten largest clones capture roughly 4.3% of the sample. This same sample was also part of a study on T cells expressing NK-cell markers.

The sample was PBMCs. The receptors derive from a woman under 30 in good health.

The genes are TRBV6-1 and TRBJ2-4, with D unclear. Trimming removed 4 bases from V and 1 base from J, with 14 bases in between. Germline lookup yields CDR1 MNHNS and CDR2 SASEGT. The CDR3 runs 16 residues. The CDR3 reads CASSAGPTRAKNIQYF. The CDR3 DNA reads TGTGCCAGCAGTGCAGGACCCACAAGGGCCAAAAACATTCAGTACTTC.

This clonotype was picked up many times. J is TRBJ1-2 and V is TRBV5-6, with TRBD1 identical over 9 bases. With 7 bases clipped from V and 6 bases from J, the junction kept 7 bases outside the gene matches. The length of the CDR3 is 13 residues. Germline lookup yields CDR1 SGHDT and CDR2 YYEEEE. The chain's CDR3 is CASSGTGSHGYTF. Written as DNA, the CDR3 is TGTGCCAGCTCCGGGACAGGGAGCCATGGCTACACCTTC. Together with reference TRBV5-6 and TRBJ1-2, the CDR3 gives the full variable domain: DAGVTQSPTHLIKTRGQQVTLRCSPKSGHDTVSWYQQALGQGPQFIFQYYEEEERQRGNFPDRFSGHQFPNYSSELNVNALLLGDSALYLCASSGTGSHGYTFGSGTRLTVV.

This chain connects TRBV6-1 to TRBJ2-7; tentative D call: TRBD2 (5 bases). Per germline, CDR1 MNHNS and CDR2 SASEGT. This CDR3 is built from 15 residues. Trimming took 8 bases from V and 3 from J, leaving 20 bases between them. CDR3 nucleotides: TGTGCCAGCCGGGCGGCCGGGATTCGGAGCTACGAGCAGTACTTC. Translation: CASRAAGIRSYEQYF.

The sample holds a few counts of this clonotype. The chain carries TRBV10-3 and TRBJ1-3; D unresolved. Trimming pared 8 bases from V and 4 bases from J, leaving 9 bases between. This CDR3 is built from 12 residues. Germline V gene lookup returns CDR1 ENHRY and CDR2 SYGVKD. CDR3 sequence reads: CAIEGSGNTIYF. The CDR3 coding sequence is TGTGCCATCGAGGGATCCGGAAACACCATATATTTT.

V and J are TRBV7-2 and TRBJ1-1; tentative D call: TRBD1 (5 bases). V was clipped by 5 bases and J by 4 bases, with 11 bases between them. Germline V gene sequence: CDR1 SGHTA, CDR2 FQGNSA. CDR3 length: 13 amino acids. The chain's CDR3 is CASSKKGITEAFF. In DNA, the CDR3 is TGTGCCAGCAGCAAAAAGGGGATCACTGAAGCTTTCTTT.

The chain is built from TRBV3-1 and TRBJ2-5; D is unresolved. The CDR3 sequence is 13 residues long. The V end was cut by 4 bases, the J end by 1 base, with 7 bases between. Germline V gene data show CDR1 as LGHDT and CDR2 as YNNKEL (reference sequence). CDR3 DNA sequence: TGTGCCAGCAGCCGGATGGCCCAAGAGACCCAGTACTTC. It specifies CASSRMAQETQYF.